What follows is one T cell receptor (beta chain) and its context. The trim removed 4 bases at V and 9 bases at J, leaving 3 bases unmatched. From germline, CDR1 is SGHTA and CDR2 FQGNSA. This CDR3 is 14 amino acids long. The sample belongs to a study of blood T cell repertoires in COVID-19. Sequencing used immunoSEQ multiplex PCR; TCRdb keeps in-frame clones, though not all of them. The sample yields under 150,000 clones, approximately 88% seen once. This rearrangement joins TRBV7-2 to TRBJ1-6, with 10 bases lining up with TRBD1. Material for sequencing was peripheral blood. The receptor's source is a man aged 50-60 years with acute or convalescent COVID-19. CDR3 sequence reads: CASSSGTGASPLHF. The CDR3 DNA sequence: TGTGCCAGCAGCTCCGGGACAGGGGCTTCACCCCTCCACTTT.